The 18 T cell receptor beta chains below come from one sample, sequenced in a study of cytomegalovirus exposure and HLA in healthy donors. Primers for the PCR totalled 60 Vbeta and 13 Jbeta. Libraries were prepared by immunoSEQ multiplex PCR; TCRdb keeps only in-frame clonotypes and omits some of them. The sample consists of approximately 150,000 clones, roughly 66% of them appearing once. The material sequenced was PBMCs. The source of these receptors is a woman aged 55-70 years in good health and CMV-seronegative.

This clone was seen only a few times. The chain uses TRBV15 and TRBJ1-4; perhaps TRBD1 as D (5 bases). Germline assignment: CDR1 LNHNV and CDR2 YYDKDF (reference sequence). CDR3 length: 14 amino acids. V was shortened by 3 bases and J by 6 bases, with 11 bases between the two germline ends. CDR3 DNA: TGTGCCACCAGCAGTGGGGGAGGGGATGAAAAACTGTTTTTT. It codes for CATSSGGGDEKLFF.

V is TRBV2 and J is TRBJ1-2; maybe TRBD1 (6 bases). Germline V gene lookup returns CDR1 SNHLY and CDR2 FYNNEI. V dropped 3 bases and J dropped 3 bases, with 20 bases sitting between them. CDR3 length: 17 amino acids. CDR3 sequence reads: CASSERGSIHVDYGYTF. CDR3 bases: TGTGCCAGCAGTGAGAGGGGGTCTATCCATGTTGACTATGGCTACACCTTC.

The chain combines TRBV5-6 with TRBJ1-2, with D possibly matching TRBD1 (5 bases). Trimming removed 4 bases from V and 0 bases from J, with 16 bases in between. Per the germline V gene, CDR1 is SGHDT and CDR2 is YYEEEE. The CDR3 spans 16 residues. The CDR3 nucleotides are TGTGCCAGCAGCCTAGACAGCCTAATAGCTAACTATGGCTACACCTTC. Amino acids: CASSLDSLIANYGYTF.

This clone was picked up a small number of times. The chain links TRBV12-5 to TRBJ2-5; a weak D match, TRBD1 (5 bases). This CDR3 is 13 amino acids long. The germline gives CDR1 LGHNT, CDR2 FRNRAP. Trimming left V 6 bases short and J 7 bases short, with 15 bases between. CDR3 in DNA: TGTGCTAGTGGGAATGGGGCCCAGGGGACCCAGTACTTC. This translates into CASGNGAQGTQYF.

This chain uses TRBV29-1 with TRBJ1-1; D not certain. V was trimmed by 4 bases and J by 0 bases, leaving 12 bases between them. This CDR3 comprises 14 residues. The V gene's germline CDR1 is SQVTM and CDR2 ANQGSEA. The CDR3, as DNA: TGCAGCGTTGTTCGGTCAACCATGAACACTGAAGCTTTCTTT. Amino acids: CSVVRSTMNTEAFF.

This rearrangement joins TRBV19 to TRBJ2-4; D is perhaps TRBD2 (7 bases). V was trimmed by 0 bases and J by 4 bases, leaving 16 bases between them. CDR3 size: 17 residues. Germline loops: CDR1 LNHDA, CDR2 SQIVND (reference sequence). The CDR3 DNA follows: TGTGCCAGTAGTATAGATCGGGGGGCCGGACTAAAAAACATTCAGTACTTC. Translating it yields CASSIDRGAGLKNIQYF. Based on the CDR3 plus reference TRBV19 and TRBJ2-4, the full variable domain is DGGITQSPKYLFRKEGQNVTLSCEQNLNHDAMYWYRQDPGQGLRLIYYSQIVNDFQKGDIAEGYSVSREKKESFPLTVTSAQKNPTAFYLCASSIDRGAGLKNIQYFGAGTRLSVL.

V gene TRBV7-2 combines with J gene TRBJ2-3; 9 nucleotides line up with TRBD2. The CDR3 is made up of 16 amino acids. Germline V gene data show CDR1 as SGHTA and CDR2 as FQGNSA. The trim removed 1 base at V and 6 bases at J, leaving 8 bases unmatched. The DNA for the CDR3 is TGTGCCAGCAGCTTAGATCCTAGCGCGGGGGGGGATACGCAGTATTTT. Amino acids: CASSLDPSAGGDTQYF.

The chain joins TRBV5-1 to TRBJ2-3; 8 positions agree with TRBD2. The V gene's germline CDR1 is SGHRS and CDR2 YFSETQ. Germline trimming cut 4 bases from V and 6 bases from J; bases unmatched to any gene: 16. There are 17 residues in the CDR3. CDR3: CASSVGRGFGSWDTQYF. Here the CDR3 DNA reads TGCGCCAGCAGCGTCGGGAGGGGATTTGGTTCATGGGATACGCAGTATTTT.

The chain recombines TRBV6-4 with TRBJ2-3; maybe TRBD2 (7 bases). CDR1 and CDR2 from the germline V gene are MRHNA and SNTAGT. Trimming shortened V by 6 bases and J by 2 bases, and 9 bases separated the two germline ends. The CDR3 sequence is 13 residues long. As DNA, the CDR3 is TGTGCCAGCAGGCGGGGGCCCACAGATACGCAGTATTTT. Its translation is CASRRGPTDTQYF.

V is TRBV6-6 and J is TRBJ2-1; 11 nucleotides align to TRBD2. Germline V CDR1 and CDR2: MNHNY, SVGAGI (reference sequence). Germline trimming cut 2 bases from V and 7 bases from J; bases unmatched to any gene: 4. The CDR3 runs 15 residues. CDR3 protein: CASSYELAGDNEQFF. CDR3 DNA sequence: TGTGCCAGCAGTTACGAACTAGCGGGAGATAATGAGCAGTTCTTC.

This chain's CDR3 is CASSLEPSGKQETQYF. The DNA for the CDR3 is TGCGCCAGCAGCTTGGAACCTAGCGGAAAACAAGAGACCCAGTACTTC. The V gene is TRBV5-1, the J gene TRBJ2-5; 7 bases match TRBD2. Germline CDR1 SGHRS, CDR2 YFSETQ. The CDR3 length is 16 residues. J lost 2 bases, V lost 0 bases, and 7 bases had no gene match. Drawing the rest from reference TRBV5-1 and TRBJ2-5, the complete variable domain is KAGVTQTPRYLIKTRGQQVTLSCSPISGHRSVSWYQQTPGQGLQFLFEYFSETQRNKGNFPGRFSGRQFSNSRSEMNVSTLELGDSALYLCASSLEPSGKQETQYFGPGTRLLVL.

This sequence joins TRBV11-1 and TRBJ1-2; D ambiguous. The CDR3 sequence is 13 residues long. Trimming pared 1 base from V and 4 bases from J, leaving 7 bases between. The germline gives CDR1 SGHAT, CDR2 FQDESV (reference sequence). The CDR3 loop is CASSLDPLYGYTF. Here the CDR3 DNA reads TGTGCCAGCAGCTTAGATCCCCTCTATGGCTACACCTTC.

This sequence joins TRBV29-1 and TRBJ2-3, with TRBD1 identical over 9 bases. CDR3 length equals 12 residues. Germline CDR1 and CDR2: SQVTM and ANQGSEA. Trimming at V came to 7 bases and at J to 4 bases, leaving 3 bases not matched to a gene. CDR3 nucleotides: TGCAGCGCAGGACAGGGGTCAGATACGCAGTATTTT. Residues: CSAGQGSDTQYF.

The chain joins TRBV2 to TRBJ1-2, with TRBD1 matching over 9 bases. After removal of 1 base from V and 9 bases from J, the junction contained 6 bases not matched to a gene. Germline CDR1 is SNHLY and CDR2 is FYNNEI. The CDR3 is 14 amino acids. The chain's CDR3 is CASSEGDRVGRYTF. The CDR3 DNA follows: TGTGCCAGCAGTGAAGGGGACAGGGTTGGACGCTACACCTTC.

V usage is TRBV7-9 and J usage is TRBJ2-3; TRBD1 might be the D (5 bases). Trimming took off 1 base at V and 6 bases at J, with 14 bases between the two ends. Germline lookup yields CDR1 SEHNR and CDR2 FQNEAQ (reference sequence). This CDR3 has 15 residues. CDR3 bases: TGTGCCAGCAGCTTAGTGGCAGGGCGGATGGATACGCAGTATTTT. Its protein product is CASSLVAGRMDTQYF.

The chain recombines TRBV5-8 with TRBJ1-5; unclear D gene. CDR1 is SGHTS and CDR2 is YDEGEE in the germline V gene. The CDR3 length is 11 residues. V lost 2 bases to trimming and J lost 6 bases, with 3 bases between them. This CDR3 reads CASSLAQPQHF. The CDR3 bases are TGTGCCAGCAGCTTAGCTCAGCCCCAGCATTTT.

This clone appeared once. The chain couples TRBV4-3 to TRBJ2-2, with 7 bases aligning to TRBD2. J was trimmed by 2 bases and V by 2 bases; bases with no gene match: 5. Per germline, CDR1 LGHNA and CDR2 YSLEER. The CDR3 runs 16 residues. DNA of the CDR3: TGCGCCAGCAGCCAATACGGCGGGAGTAACACCGGGGAGCTGTTTTTT. It specifies CASSQYGGSNTGELFF.

The rearrangement joins TRBV28 to TRBJ1-1; 8 nucleotides match TRBD1. The CDR3 spans 15 residues. Germline trimming cut 6 bases from V and 5 bases from J; bases unmatched to any gene: 11. Germline CDR1 reads MDHEN; CDR2 reads SYDVKM. The CDR3: CASSNPGQGGTEAFF. DNA for the CDR3: TGTGCCAGCAGCAACCCAGGACAGGGAGGAACTGAAGCTTTCTTT.